The clone carrying this TCR beta chain was counted a few times. CDR3 length: 17 residues. Germline V gene data show CDR1 as SGHNT and CDR2 as YENEEA. Trimming took 4 bases from V and 0 from J, leaving 16 bases between them. The source of the sample is a study of T cells in Graves' hyperthyroidism and ophthalmopathy. TCR beta CDR3 region amplification was performed from RNA transcripts. First-round RT-PCR targeting the TCR CDR3 was performed with the HTBI primer set. TCRdb ran MiXCR on the multiplex PCR reads and lists one entry per CDR3 protein. The sample consists of some 760,000 distinct CDR3 sequences, approximately 14% of them appearing once. Thyroid ultrasound, orbital computed tomography, clinical symptoms, and serum thyroxine and TRAb underpinned diagnoses.

Material: blood. The chain carries TRBV11-3 and TRBJ1-3; D perhaps matches TRBD1 (6 bases). This receptor was identified in a woman aged 18 to 35 with Graves' hyperthyroidism. For the CDR3, the DNA is TGTGCCAGCAGCTCGAGGGGGACGGACAGCTCTGGAAACACCATATATTTT. Translating it yields CASSSRGTDSSGNTIYF.